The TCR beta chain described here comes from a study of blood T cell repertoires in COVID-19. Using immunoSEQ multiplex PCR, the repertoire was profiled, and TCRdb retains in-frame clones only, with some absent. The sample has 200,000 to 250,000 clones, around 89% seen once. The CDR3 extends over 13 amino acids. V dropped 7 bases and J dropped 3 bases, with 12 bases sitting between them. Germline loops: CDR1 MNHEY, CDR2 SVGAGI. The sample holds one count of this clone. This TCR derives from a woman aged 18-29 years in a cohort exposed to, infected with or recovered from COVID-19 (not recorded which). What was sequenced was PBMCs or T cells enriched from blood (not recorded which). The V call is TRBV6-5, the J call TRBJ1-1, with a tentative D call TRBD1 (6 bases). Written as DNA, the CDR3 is TGTGCCAGCAACCGAGCAGGGGACACTGAAGCTTTCTTT. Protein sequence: CASNRAGDTEAFF.